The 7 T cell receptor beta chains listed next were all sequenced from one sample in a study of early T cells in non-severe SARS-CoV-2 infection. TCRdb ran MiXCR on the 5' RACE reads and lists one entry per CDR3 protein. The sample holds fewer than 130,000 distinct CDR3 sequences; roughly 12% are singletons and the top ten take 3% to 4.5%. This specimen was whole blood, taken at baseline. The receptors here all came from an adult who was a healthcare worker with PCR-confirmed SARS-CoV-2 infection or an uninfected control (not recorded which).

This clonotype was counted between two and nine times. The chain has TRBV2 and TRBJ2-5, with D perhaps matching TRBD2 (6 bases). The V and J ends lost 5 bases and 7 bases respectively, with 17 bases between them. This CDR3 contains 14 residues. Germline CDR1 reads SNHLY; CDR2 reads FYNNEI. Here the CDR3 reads CASSYREILSTQYF. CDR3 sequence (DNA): TGTGCCAGCAGTTACCGGGAGATCCTTTCGACCCAGTACTTC.

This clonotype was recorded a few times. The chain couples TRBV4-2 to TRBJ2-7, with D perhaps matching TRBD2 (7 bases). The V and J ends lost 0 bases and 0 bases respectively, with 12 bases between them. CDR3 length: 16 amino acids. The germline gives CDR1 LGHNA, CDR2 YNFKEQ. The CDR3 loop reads CASSQDGGGSSYEQYF. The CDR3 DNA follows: TGTGCCAGCAGCCAAGATGGGGGCGGGAGCTCCTACGAGCAGTACTTC.

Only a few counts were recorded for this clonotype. The CDR3 loop is CASSRDRERVHEQYF. The CDR3 bases are TGTGCCAGCAGTAGGGACAGGGAAAGGGTACACGAGCAGTACTTC. The chain is built from TRBV2 and TRBJ2-7, with 9 nucleotides matching TRBD1. CDR3 length: 15 residues. Germline CDR1 and CDR2: SNHLY and FYNNEI. The junction had 10 bases not matched to a gene; V was cut back by 5 bases and J by 5 bases.

The CDR3, as DNA: TGTGCCAGCTATGACACCACGAACACCGGGGAGCTGTTTTTT. Protein product: CASYDTTNTGELFF. The V call is TRBV3-1, the J call TRBJ2-2; D uncertain. V shed 8 bases and J shed 0 bases, with 10 bases lying between them. CDR3 length: 14 residues. Germline lookup yields CDR1 LGHDT and CDR2 YNNKEL (reference sequence).

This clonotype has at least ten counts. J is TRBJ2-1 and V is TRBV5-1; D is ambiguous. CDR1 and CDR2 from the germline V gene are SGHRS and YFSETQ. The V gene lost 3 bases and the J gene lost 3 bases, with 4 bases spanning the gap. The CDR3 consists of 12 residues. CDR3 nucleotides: TGCGCCAGCAGCTACAACTACAATGAGCAGTTCTTC. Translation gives CASSYNYNEQFF.

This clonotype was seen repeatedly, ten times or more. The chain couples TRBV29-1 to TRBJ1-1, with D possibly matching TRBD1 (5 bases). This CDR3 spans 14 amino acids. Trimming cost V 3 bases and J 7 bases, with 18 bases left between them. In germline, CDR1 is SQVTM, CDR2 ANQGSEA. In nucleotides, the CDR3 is TGCAGCGTTGATACGGCAGGGCGCGCGGGTGAAGCTTTCTTT. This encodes CSVDTAGRAGEAFF.

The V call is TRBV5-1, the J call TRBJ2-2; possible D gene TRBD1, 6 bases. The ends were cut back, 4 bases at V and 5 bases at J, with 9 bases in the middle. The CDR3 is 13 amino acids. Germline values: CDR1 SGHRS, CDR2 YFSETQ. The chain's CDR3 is CASSADSTGELFF. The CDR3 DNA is TGCGCCAGCAGCGCGGACAGTACCGGGGAGCTGTTTTTT.